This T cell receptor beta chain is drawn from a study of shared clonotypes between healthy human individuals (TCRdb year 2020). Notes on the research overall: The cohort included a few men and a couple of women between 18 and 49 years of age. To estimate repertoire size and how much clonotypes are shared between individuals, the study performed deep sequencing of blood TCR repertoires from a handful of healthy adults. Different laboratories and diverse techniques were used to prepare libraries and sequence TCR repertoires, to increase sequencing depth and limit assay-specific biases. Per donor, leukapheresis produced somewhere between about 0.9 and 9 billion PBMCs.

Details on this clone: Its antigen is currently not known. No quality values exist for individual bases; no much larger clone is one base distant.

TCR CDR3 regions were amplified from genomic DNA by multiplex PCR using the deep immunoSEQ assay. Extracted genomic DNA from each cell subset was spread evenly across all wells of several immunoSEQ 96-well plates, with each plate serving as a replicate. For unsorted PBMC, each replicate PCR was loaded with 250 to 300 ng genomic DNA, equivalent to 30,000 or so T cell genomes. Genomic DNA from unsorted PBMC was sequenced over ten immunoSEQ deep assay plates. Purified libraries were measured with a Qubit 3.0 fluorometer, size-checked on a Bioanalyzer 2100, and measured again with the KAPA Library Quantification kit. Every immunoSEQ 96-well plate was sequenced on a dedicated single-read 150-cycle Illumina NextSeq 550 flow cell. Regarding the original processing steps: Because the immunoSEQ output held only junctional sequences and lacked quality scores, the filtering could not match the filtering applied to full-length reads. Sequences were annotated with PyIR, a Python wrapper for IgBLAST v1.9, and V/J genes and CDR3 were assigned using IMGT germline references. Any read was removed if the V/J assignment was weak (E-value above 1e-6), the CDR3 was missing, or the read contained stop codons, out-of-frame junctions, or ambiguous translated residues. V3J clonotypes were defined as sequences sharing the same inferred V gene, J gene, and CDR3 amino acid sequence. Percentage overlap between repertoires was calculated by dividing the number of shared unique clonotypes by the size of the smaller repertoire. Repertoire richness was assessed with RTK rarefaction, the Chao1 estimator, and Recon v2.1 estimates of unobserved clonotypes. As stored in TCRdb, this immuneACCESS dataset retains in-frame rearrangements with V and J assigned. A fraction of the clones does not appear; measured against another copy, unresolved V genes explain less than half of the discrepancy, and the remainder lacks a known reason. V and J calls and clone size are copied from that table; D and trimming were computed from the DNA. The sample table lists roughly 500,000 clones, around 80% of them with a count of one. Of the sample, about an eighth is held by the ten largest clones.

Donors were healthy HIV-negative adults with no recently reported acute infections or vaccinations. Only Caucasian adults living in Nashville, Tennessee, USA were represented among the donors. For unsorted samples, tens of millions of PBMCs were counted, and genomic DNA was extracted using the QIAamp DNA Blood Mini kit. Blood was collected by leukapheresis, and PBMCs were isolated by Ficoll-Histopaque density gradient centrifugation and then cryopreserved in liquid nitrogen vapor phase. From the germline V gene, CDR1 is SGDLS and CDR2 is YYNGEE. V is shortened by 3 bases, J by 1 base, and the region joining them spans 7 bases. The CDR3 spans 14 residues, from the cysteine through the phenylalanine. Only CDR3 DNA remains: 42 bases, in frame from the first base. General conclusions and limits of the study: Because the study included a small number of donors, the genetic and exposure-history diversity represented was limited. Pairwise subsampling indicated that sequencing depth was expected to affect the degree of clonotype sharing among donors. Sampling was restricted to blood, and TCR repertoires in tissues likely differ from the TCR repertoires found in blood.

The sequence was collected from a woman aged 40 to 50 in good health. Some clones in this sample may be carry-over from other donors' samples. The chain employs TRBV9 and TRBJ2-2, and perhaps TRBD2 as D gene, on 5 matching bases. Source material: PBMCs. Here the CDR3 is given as CASSGAVNTGELFF. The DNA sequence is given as TGTGCCAGCAGCGGAGCGGTGAACACCGGGGAGCTGTTTTTT.